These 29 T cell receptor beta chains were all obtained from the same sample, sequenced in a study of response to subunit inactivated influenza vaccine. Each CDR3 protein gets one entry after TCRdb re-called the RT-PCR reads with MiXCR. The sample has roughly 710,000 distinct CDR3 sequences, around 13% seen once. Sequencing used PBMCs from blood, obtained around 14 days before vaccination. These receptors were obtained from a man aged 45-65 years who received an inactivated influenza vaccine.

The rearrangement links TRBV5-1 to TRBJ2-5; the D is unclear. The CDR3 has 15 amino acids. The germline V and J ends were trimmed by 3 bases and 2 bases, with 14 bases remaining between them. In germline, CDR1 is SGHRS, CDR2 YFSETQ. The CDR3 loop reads CASSSTSTVQETQYF. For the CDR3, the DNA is TGCGCCAGCAGCTCGACGTCGACGGTGCAAGAGACCCAGTACTTC.

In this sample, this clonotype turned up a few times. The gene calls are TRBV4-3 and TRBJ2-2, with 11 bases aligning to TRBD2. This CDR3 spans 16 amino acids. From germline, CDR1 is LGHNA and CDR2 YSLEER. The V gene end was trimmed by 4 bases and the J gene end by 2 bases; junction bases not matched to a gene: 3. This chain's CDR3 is CASSRGLAVNTGELFF. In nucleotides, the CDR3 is TGCGCCAGCAGCCGGGGACTAGCGGTTAACACCGGGGAGCTGTTTTTT.

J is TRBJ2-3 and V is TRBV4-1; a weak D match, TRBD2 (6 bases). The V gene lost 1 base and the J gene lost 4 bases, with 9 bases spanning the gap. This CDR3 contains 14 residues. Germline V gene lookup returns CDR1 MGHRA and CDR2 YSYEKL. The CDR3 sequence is CASSQVPGADTQYF. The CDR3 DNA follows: TGCGCCAGCAGCCAAGTGCCGGGGGCAGATACGCAGTATTTT.

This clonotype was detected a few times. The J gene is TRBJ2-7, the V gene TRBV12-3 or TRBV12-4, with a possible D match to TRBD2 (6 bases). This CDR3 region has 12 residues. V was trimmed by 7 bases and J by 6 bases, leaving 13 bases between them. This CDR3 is CASTTGGLEQYF. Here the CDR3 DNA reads TGTGCCAGCACAACCGGAGGGCTCGAGCAGTACTTC.

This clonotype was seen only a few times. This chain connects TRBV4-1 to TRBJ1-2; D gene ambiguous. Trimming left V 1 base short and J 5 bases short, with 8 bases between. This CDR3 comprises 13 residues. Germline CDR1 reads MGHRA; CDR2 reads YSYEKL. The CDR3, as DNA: TGCGCCAGCAGCCAAGTAGGGTCGTATGGCTACACCTTC. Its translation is CASSQVGSYGYTF.

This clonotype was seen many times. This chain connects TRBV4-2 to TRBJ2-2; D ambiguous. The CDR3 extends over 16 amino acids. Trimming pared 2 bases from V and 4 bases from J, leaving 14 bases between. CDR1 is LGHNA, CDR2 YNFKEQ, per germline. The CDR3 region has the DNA TGTGCCAGCAGCCAATTGGTTCCCGAATTCACCGGGGAGCTGTTTTTT. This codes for CASSQLVPEFTGELFF.

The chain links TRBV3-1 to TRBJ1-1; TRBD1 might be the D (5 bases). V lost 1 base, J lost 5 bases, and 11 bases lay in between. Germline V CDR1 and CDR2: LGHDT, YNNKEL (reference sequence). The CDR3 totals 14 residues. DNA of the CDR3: TGTGCCAGCAGCCAAGCTCCAAAGGGGACTGAAGCTTTCTTT. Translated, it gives CASSQAPKGTEAFF. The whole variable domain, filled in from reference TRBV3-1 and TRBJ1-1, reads DTAVSQTPKYLVTQMGNDKSIKCEQNLGHDTMYWYKQDSKKFLKIMFSYNNKELIINETVPNRFSPKSPDKAHLNLHINSLELGDSAVYFCASSQAPKGTEAFFGQGTRLTVV.

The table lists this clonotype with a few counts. The CDR3 region has the DNA TGCGCCAGCAGTCCTATCCGGGGGGACACTGAAGCTTTCTTT. This encodes CASSPIRGDTEAFF. The J gene is TRBJ1-1, the V gene TRBV10-1, with D possibly being TRBD1 (5 bases). The CDR3 has 14 amino acids. V was trimmed by 5 bases and J by 3 bases, leaving 13 bases between them. Germline CDR1 reads WNHNN; CDR2 reads SYGVQD (reference sequence).

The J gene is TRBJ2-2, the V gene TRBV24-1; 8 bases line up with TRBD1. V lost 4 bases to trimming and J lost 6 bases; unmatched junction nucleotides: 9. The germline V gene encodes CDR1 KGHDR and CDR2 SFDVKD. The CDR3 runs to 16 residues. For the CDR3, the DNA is TGTGCCACCAGTGACCCGAGCAGGGGGCGCCCCGGGGAGCTGTTTTTT. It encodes CATSDPSRGRPGELFF.

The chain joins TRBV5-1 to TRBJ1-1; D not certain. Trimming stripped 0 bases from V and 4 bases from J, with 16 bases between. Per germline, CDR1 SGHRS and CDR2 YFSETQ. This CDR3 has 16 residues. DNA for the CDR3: TGCGCCAGCAGCTTGGCCCAGATCGGGTTAGCCACTGAAGCTTTCTTT. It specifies CASSLAQIGLATEAFF.

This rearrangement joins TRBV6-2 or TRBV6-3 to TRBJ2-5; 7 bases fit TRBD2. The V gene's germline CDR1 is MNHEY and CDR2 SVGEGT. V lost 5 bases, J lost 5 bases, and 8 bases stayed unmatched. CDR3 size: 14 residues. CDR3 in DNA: TGTGCCAGCAGTCCCCGGACTAGATGGGAGACCCAGTACTTC. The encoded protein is CASSPRTRWETQYF.

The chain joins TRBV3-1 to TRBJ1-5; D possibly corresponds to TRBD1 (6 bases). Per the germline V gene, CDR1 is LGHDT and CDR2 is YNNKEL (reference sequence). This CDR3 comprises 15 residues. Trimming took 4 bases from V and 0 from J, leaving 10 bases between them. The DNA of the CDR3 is TGTGCCAGCAGCCCCGCAGGGGTTAGCAATCAGCCCCAGCATTTT. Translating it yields CASSPAGVSNQPQHF.

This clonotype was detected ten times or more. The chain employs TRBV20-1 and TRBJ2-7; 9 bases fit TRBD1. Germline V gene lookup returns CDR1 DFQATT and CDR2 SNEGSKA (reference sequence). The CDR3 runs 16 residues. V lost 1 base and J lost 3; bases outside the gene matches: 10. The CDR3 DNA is TGCAGTGCTAGAGGCCCTGGGACAGGGCCCTTCTACGAGCAGTACTTC. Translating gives CSARGPGTGPFYEQYF.

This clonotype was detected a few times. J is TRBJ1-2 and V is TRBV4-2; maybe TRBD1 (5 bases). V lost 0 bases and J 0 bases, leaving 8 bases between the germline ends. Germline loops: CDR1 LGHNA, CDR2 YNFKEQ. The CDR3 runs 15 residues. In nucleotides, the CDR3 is TGTGCCAGCAGCCAAGACACAGGACCTAACTATGGCTACACCTTC. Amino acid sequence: CASSQDTGPNYGYTF.

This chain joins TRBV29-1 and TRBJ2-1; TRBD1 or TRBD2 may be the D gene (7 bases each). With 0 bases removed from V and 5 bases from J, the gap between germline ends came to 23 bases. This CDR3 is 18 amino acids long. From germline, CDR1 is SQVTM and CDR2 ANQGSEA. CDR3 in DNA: TGCAGCGTTGAAGATGGGACAGAAGAGCGACTAGCCGACAATGAGCAGTTCTTC. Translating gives CSVEDGTEERLADNEQFF.

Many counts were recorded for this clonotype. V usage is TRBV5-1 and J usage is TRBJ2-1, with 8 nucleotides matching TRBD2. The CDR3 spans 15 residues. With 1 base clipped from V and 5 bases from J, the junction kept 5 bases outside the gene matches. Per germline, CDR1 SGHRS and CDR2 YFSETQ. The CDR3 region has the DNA TGCGCCAGCAGCTTGCGGCTAGCGGGTGACAATGAGCAGTTCTTC. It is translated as CASSLRLAGDNEQFF.

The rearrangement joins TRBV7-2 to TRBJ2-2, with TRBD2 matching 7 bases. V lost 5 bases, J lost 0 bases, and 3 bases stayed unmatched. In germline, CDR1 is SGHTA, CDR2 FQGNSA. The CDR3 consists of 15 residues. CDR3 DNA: TGTGCCAGCAGCCCTAGCGGCGCGAACACCGGGGAGCTGTTTTTT. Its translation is CASSPSGANTGELFF.

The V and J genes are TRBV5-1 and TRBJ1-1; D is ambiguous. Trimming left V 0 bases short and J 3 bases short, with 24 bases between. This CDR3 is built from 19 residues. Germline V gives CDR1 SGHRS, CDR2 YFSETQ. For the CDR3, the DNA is TGCGCCAGCAGCTTGGTGGCCTCTCCTCTGGCCGGGTTAGACACTGAAGCTTTCTTT. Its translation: CASSLVASPLAGLDTEAFF.

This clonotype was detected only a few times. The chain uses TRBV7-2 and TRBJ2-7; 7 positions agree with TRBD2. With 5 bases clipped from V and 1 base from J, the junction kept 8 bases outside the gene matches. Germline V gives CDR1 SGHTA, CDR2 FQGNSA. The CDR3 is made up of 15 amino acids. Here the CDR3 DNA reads TGTGCCAGCAGCCTGACTAGCTCTGGGTCCTACGAGCAGTACTTC. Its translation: CASSLTSSGSYEQYF.

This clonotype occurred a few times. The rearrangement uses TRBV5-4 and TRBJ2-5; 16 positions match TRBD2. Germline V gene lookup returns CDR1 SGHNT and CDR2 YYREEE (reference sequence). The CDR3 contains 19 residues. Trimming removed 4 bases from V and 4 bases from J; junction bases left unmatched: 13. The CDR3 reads CASSLGPGLAGGEVETQYF. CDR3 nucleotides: TGTGCCAGCAGCCTTGGACCGGGACTAGCGGGGGGGGAAGTAGAGACCCAGTACTTC.

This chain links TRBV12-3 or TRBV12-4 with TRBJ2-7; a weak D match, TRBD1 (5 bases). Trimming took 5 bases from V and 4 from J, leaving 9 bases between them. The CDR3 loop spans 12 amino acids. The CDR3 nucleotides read TGTGCCAGCAGTCAACAGGAATACGAGCAGTACTTC. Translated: CASSQQEYEQYF.

In nucleotides, the CDR3 is TGTGCCAGCAGTTACTCGATGTCGTGGGGTGAGCAGTTCTTC. Amino acids: CASSYSMSWGEQFF. The rearrangement joins TRBV6-5 to TRBJ2-1; D gene uncertain. The CDR3 covers 14 residues. V was shortened by 0 bases and J by 9 bases, with 12 bases between the two germline ends. CDR1 MNHEY and CDR2 SVGAGI come from the germline V gene.

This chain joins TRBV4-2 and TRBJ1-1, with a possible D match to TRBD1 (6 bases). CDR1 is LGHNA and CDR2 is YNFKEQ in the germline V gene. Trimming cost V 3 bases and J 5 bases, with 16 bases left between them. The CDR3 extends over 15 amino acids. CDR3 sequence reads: CASSHDRSLGTEAFF. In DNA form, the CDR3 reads TGTGCCAGCAGCCATGACAGGAGCCTCGGGACTGAAGCTTTCTTT.

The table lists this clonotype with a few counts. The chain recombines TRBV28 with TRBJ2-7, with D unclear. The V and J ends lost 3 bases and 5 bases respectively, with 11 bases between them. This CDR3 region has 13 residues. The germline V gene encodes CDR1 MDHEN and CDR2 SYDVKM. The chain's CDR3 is CASSFPLANEQYF. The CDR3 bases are TGTGCCAGCAGTTTCCCCCTGGCCAACGAGCAGTACTTC.

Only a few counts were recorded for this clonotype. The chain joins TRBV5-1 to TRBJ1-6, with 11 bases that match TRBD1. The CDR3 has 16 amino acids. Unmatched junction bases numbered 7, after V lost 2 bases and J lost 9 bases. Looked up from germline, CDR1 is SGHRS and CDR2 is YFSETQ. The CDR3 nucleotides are TGCGCCAGCAGCTTACACTCCGGGACAGGGGGTTCACCCCTCCACTTT. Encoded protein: CASSLHSGTGGSPLHF.

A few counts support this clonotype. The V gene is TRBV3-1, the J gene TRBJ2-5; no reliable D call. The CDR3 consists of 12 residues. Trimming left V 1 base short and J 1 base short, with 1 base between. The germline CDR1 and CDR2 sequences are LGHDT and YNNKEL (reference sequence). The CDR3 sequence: CASSQAQETQYF. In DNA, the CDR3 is TGTGCCAGCAGCCAAGCCCAAGAGACCCAGTACTTC.

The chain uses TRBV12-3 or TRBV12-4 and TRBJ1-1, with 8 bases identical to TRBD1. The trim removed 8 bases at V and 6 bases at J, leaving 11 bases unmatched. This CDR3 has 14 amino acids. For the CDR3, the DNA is TGTGCCAGCGGTACAACCCAGGGGGCTCCTGAAGCTTTCTTT. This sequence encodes CASGTTQGAPEAFF.

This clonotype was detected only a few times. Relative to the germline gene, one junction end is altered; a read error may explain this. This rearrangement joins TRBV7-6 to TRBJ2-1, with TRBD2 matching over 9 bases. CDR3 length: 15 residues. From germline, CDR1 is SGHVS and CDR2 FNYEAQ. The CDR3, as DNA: TGTGCCAGCACCTTAGGGCGGGGGGGTTACAATGAGCAGTTCTTC. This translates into CASTLGRGGYNEQFF. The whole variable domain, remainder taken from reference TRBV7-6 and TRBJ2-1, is GAGVSQSPRYKVTKRGQDVALRCDPISGHVSLYWYRQALGQGPEFLTYFNYEAQQDKSGLPNDRFSAERPEGSISTLTIQRTEQRDSAMYRCASTLGRGGYNEQFFGPGTRLTVL.

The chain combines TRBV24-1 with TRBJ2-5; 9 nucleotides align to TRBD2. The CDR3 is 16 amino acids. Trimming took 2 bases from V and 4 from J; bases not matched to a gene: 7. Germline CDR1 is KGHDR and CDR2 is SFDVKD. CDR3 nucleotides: TGTGCCACCAGTGATTGGCGCGGGAGGGCGGGAGAGACCCAGTACTTC. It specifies CATSDWRGRAGETQYF.